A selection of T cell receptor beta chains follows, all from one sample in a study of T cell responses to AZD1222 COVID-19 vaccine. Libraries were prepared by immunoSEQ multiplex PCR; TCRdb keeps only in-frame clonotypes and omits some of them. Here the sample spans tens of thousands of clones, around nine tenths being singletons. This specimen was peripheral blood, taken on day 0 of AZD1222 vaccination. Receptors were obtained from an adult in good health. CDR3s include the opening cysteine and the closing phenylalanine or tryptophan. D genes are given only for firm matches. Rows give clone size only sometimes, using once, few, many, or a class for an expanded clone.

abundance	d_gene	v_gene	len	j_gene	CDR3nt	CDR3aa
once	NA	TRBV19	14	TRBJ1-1	TGTGCCAGTAGTATCAATTGGGGGATGGCTGAAGCTTTCTTT	CASSINWGMAEAFF
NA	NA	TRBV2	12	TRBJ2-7	TGTGCCAGCAGTGCTGACAGCTACGAGCAGTACTTC	CASSADSYEQYF
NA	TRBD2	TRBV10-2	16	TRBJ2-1	TGCGCCAGCAGTGAGGTCGCTACGGGAGGGGACAATGAGCAGTTCTTC	CASSEVATGGDNEQFF
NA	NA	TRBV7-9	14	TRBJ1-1	TGTGCCAGCAGCTTCCCAGCCTTTAACACTGAAGCTTTCTTT	CASSFPAFNTEAFF
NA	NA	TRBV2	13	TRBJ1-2	TGTGCCAGCAGTGAAGTTTCCGGGAATGGCTACACCTTC	CASSEVSGNGYTF
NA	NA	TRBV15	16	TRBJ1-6	TGTGCCACCAGCAGAGGGACAGCAGGACAAAATTCACCCCTCCACTTT	CATSRGTAGQNSPLHF
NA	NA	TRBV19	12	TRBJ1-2	TGTGCCAGTACAGGGGACGTGCGTGGCTACACCTTC	CASTGDVRGYTF
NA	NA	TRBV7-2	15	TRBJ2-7	TGTGCCAGCAGACCTCATCGGGGGGCGCTGTACGAGCAGTACTTC	CASRPHRGALYEQYF
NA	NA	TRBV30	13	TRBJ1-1	TGTGCCTGGAGTGTAAGGGAGAACACTGAAGCTTTCTTT	CAWSVRENTEAFF
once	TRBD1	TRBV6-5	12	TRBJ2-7	TGTGCCAGTCGGACAGGCCCTTACGAGCAGTACTTC	CASRTGPYEQYF
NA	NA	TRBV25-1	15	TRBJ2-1	TGTGCCAGCAGTGATGGATTGGGAGTTACCAATGAGCAGTTCTTC	CASSDGLGVTNEQFF
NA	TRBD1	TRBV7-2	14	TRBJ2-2	TGTGCCAGCAGCTATGACAGGGGCCCCGGGGAGCTGTTTTTT	CASSYDRGPGELFF
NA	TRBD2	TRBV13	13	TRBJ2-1	TGTGCCAGCAGTTCTAGCGGTTACAATGAGCAGTTCTTC	CASSSSGYNEQFF
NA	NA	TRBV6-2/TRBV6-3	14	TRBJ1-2	TGTGCCAGCAGTTTACTCCGGGGAAGCTATGGCTACACCTTC	CASSLLRGSYGYTF
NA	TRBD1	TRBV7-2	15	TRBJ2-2	TGTGCCAGCAGCTTTCGACAGGGCGAGACCGGGGAGCTGTTTTTT	CASSFRQGETGELFF
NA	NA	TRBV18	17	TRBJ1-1	TGTGCCAGCTCCCACCCGGAGATTGGGGCCTTCGGCACTGAAGCTTTCTTT	CASSHPEIGAFGTEAFF
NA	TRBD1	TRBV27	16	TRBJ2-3	TGTGCCAGCAGTCCCAGACAGGGCCTCCGCACAGATACGCAGTATTTT	CASSPRQGLRTDTQYF
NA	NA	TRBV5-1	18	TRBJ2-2	TGCGCCAGCAGCCCGGGGGACAAGAGGGGTCCGAACACCGGGGAGCTGTTTTTT	CASSPGDKRGPNTGELFF
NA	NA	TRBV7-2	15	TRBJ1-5	TGTGCCAGCAGCGCTCAATTCAATAGCAATCAGCCCCAGCATTTT	CASSAQFNSNQPQHF
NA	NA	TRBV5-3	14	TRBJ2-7	TGTGCCAGAAGCGCTAAACAGAGAACCTACGAGCAGTACTTC	CARSAKQRTYEQYF
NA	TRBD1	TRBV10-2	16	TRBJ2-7	TGCGCCAGCAGTGAGCACAGGGGCCAAAGCTCCTACGAGCAGTACTTC	CASSEHRGQSSYEQYF
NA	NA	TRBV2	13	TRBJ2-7	TGTGCCAGCAGAGGGGGAGTCTCCTACGAGCAGTACTTC	CASRGGVSYEQYF
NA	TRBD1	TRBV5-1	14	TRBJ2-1	TGCGCCAGCAGCGCGGGACAGGATGACAATGAGCAGTTCTTC	CASSAGQDDNEQFF
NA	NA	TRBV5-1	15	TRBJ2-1	TGCGCCAGCAGCTTGGCCGTGGGATCCTACAATGAGCAGTTCTTC	CASSLAVGSYNEQFF
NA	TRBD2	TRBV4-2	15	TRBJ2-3	TGTGCCAGCAGCCCAAAGCGGGACGACACAGATACGCAGTATTTT	CASSPKRDDTDTQYF
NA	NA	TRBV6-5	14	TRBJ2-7	TGTGCCAGCAGTTACTCGCCAGGGGATTACGAGCAGTACTTC	CASSYSPGDYEQYF
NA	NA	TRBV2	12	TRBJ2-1	TGTGCCAGCACCCCCTCCTACAATGAGCAGTTCTTC	CASTPSYNEQFF
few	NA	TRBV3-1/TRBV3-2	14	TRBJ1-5	TGTGCCAGCAGCCAGGGCGGTGGCAATCAGCCCCAGCATTTT	CASSQGGGNQPQHF
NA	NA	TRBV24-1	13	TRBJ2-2	TGTGCCACCAGTGACCTTATCTCCGGGGAGCTGTTTTTT	CATSDLISGELFF
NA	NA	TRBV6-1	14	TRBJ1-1	TGTGCCAGCAGTGAAGTCAGGGACGACACTGAAGCTTTCTTT	CASSEVRDDTEAFF
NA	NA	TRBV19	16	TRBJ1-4	TGTGCCAGTAGTATTAAACAGGGTACAACTAATGAAAAACTGTTTTTT	CASSIKQGTTNEKLFF
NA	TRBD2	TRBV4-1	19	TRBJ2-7	TGCGCCAGCAGCCAAGAGGGGACTAGCGGGAGAAGTGCCGCCTACGAGCAGTACTTC	CASSQEGTSGRSAAYEQYF
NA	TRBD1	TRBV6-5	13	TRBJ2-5	TGTGCCAGCAGCAGGGGGCTTGGAGAGACCCAGTACTTC	CASSRGLGETQYF
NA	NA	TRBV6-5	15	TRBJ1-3	TGTGCCAGCAGTTACTCGATGCACCGAGAAGACACCATATATTTT	CASSYSMHREDTIYF
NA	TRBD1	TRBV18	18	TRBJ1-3	TGTGCCAGCTCACCACGGGAGACTACAGGGGGCTCTGGAAACACCATATATTTT	CASSPRETTGGSGNTIYF
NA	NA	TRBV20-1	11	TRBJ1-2	TGCAGTGCTAGAGAGGGCGGTGGCTACACCTTC	CSAREGGGYTF
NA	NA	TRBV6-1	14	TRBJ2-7	TGTGCCAGCAGTGAAGCGGGCCTACGGGTGGGGCAGTACTTC	CASSEAGLRVGQYF
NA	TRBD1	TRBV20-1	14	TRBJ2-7	TGCAGTGCTAGTGGTGGGACAGGGAGGCTCGAGCAGTACTTC	CSASGGTGRLEQYF
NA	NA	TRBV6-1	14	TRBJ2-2	TGTGCCAGCAGTGAAGGGACGGAGACCGGGGAGCTGTTTTTT	CASSEGTETGELFF
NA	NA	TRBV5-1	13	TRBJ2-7	TGCGCCAGCAGCTACGAGGGCTCCTACGAGCAGTACTTC	CASSYEGSYEQYF
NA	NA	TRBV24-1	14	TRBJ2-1	TGTGCCACCAGTGACCCGGGAGTGGGGAATGAGCAGTTCTTC	CATSDPGVGNEQFF